This T cell receptor (beta chain) was sequenced during a study of blood T cells in healthy people across ages. This CDR3 has 15 amino acids. CDR1 is SEHNR and CDR2 is FQNEAQ in the germline V gene (reference sequence). Then a second PCR, running about 6 to 12 cycles, was carried out with a sample-barcoded 5' primer and a J-beta primer mix. Each cDNA molecule, via a template-switch adaptor with 12 random nucleotides, was tagged. Every sample gave at least 2.5 million paired-end reads containing CDR3. TCRdb re-called the 5' RACE reads with MiXCR, one entry per CDR3 protein. The top ten clones hold 15% to 20% of a sample with under 1,000,000 distinct CDR3 sequences, about 42% of them seen once. Whole-study findings and limits: Older age went with lower TCR beta diversity per million T cells, in a roughly linear way.

As concerns this clonotype: The antigen remains unidentified.

The TCR comes from a man older than 75 in good health. The chain joins TRBV7-9 to TRBJ2-4; D may be TRBD2 (5 bases). The J call could be wrong; TRBJ2-7 is a better fit for the DNA end. The specimen sequenced was blood. The CDR3 sequence is CASSLYGVLGGEQYF. The CDR3 DNA sequence: TGTGCCAGCAGCTTATACGGAGTACTAGGTGGCGAGCAGTACTTC.